Listed below are T cell receptor beta chains from one sample, sequenced in a study of cytomegalovirus exposure and HLA in healthy donors. Sequencing used immunoSEQ multiplex PCR; TCRdb keeps in-frame clones, though not all of them. The data contain roughly 230,000 clones, 80% to 95% of them singletons. Material: PBMCs. These receptors all stem from a woman younger than 45 in good health and CMV-seronegative. CDR3s include the opening cysteine and the closing phenylalanine or tryptophan. Each record gives: V gene, CDR3 length, J gene, clone size, D gene, CDR3 DNA, CDR3 protein. D genes are given only for firm matches. Only some rows state a clone size, as once, few, many or a class for expanded clones.

v_gene: TRBV2
len: 15
j_gene: TRBJ1-5
abundance: NA
d_gene: TRBD1
CDR3nt: TGTGCCAGCAGTGCCCAGACAGGGGGCAATCAGCCCCAGCATTTT
CDR3aa: CASSAQTGGNQPQHF

v_gene: TRBV9
len: 15
j_gene: TRBJ2-7
abundance: NA
d_gene: NA
CDR3nt: TGTGCCAGCAGCGTAGATGAGGGGATAGCACGCGAGCAGTACTTC
CDR3aa: CASSVDEGIAREQYF

v_gene: TRBV19
len: 17
j_gene: TRBJ2-6
abundance: NA
d_gene: TRBD1
CDR3nt: TGTGCCAGTAGCAGGGACAGGGCGTCCTCTGGGGCCAACGTCCTGACTTTC
CDR3aa: CASSRDRASSGANVLTF

v_gene: TRBV20-1
len: 11
j_gene: TRBJ2-7
abundance: once
d_gene: NA
CDR3nt: TGCAGTGCTTCGGACGGCTACGAGCAGTACTTC
CDR3aa: CSASDGYEQYF

v_gene: TRBV5-4
len: 15
j_gene: TRBJ2-7
abundance: NA
d_gene: NA
CDR3nt: TGTGCCAGCAGCTTGGCAGGGAGGTCGTCCTACGAGCAGTACTTC
CDR3aa: CASSLAGRSSYEQYF

v_gene: TRBV27
len: 19
j_gene: TRBJ1-5
abundance: NA
d_gene: NA
CDR3nt: TGTGCCAGCAGTTTTCTCGACAGGAGGGGCGACCTTAGCAATCAGCCCCAGCATTTT
CDR3aa: CASSFLDRRGDLSNQPQHF

v_gene: TRBV18
len: 16
j_gene: TRBJ2-7
abundance: NA
d_gene: TRBD2
CDR3nt: TGTGCCAGCTCACCGACTCTAGCGGGAGGGACCTACGAGCAGTACTTC
CDR3aa: CASSPTLAGGTYEQYF

v_gene: TRBV7-2
len: 15
j_gene: TRBJ2-7
abundance: few
d_gene: TRBD2
CDR3nt: TGTGCCAGCAGCCCTCGGACTAGTATGGCCTACGAGCAGTACTTC
CDR3aa: CASSPRTSMAYEQYF

v_gene: TRBV28
len: 17
j_gene: TRBJ2-1
abundance: NA
d_gene: TRBD2
CDR3nt: TGTGCCAGCAGTGGGTACCGATTAGCGGGAAGGAGGAATGAGCAGTTCTTC
CDR3aa: CASSGYRLAGRRNEQFF

v_gene: TRBV5-6
len: 14
j_gene: TRBJ2-5
abundance: NA
d_gene: TRBD1
CDR3nt: TGTGCCAGCAGCCTTGGACAGGGAGCAGAGACCCAGTACTTC
CDR3aa: CASSLGQGAETQYF

v_gene: TRBV7-9
len: 13
j_gene: TRBJ2-5
abundance: NA
d_gene: NA
CDR3nt: TGTGCCAGCAGCTTTTCGGGGGAGGAGACCCAGTACTTC
CDR3aa: CASSFSGEETQYF

v_gene: TRBV28
len: 14
j_gene: TRBJ2-7
abundance: NA
d_gene: TRBD2
CDR3nt: TGTGCCAGCAGTTCAGGACTAGCGGTGTACGAGCAGTACTTC
CDR3aa: CASSSGLAVYEQYF

v_gene: TRBV9
len: 16
j_gene: TRBJ2-2
abundance: NA
d_gene: TRBD2
CDR3nt: TGTGCCAGCAGCGTAGGTCTAGCGGACTACACCGGGGAGCTGTTTTTT
CDR3aa: CASSVGLADYTGELFF

v_gene: TRBV5-1
len: 14
j_gene: TRBJ2-5
abundance: NA
d_gene: NA
CDR3nt: TGCGCCAGCAGCTTGGGAGGTATGGCGGAGACCCAGTACTTC
CDR3aa: CASSLGGMAETQYF

v_gene: TRBV29-1
len: 12
j_gene: TRBJ2-4
abundance: NA
d_gene: NA
CDR3nt: TGCAGCTCACGGGACGGAAAAAACATTCAGTACTTC
CDR3aa: CSSRDGKNIQYF

v_gene: TRBV9
len: 15
j_gene: TRBJ1-5
abundance: NA
d_gene: NA
CDR3nt: TGTGCCAGCAGCGTAGCCGGCACAGTGAATCAGCCCCAGCATTTT
CDR3aa: CASSVAGTVNQPQHF

v_gene: TRBV11-2
len: 15
j_gene: TRBJ2-3
abundance: once
d_gene: NA
CDR3nt: TGTGCCAGCAGCCCAAACGTTGCGGATACAGATACGCAGTATTTT
CDR3aa: CASSPNVADTDTQYF

v_gene: TRBV28
len: 13
j_gene: TRBJ1-1
abundance: NA
d_gene: NA
CDR3nt: TGTGCCATCAGTGCATCATTGAACACTGAAGCTTTCTTT
CDR3aa: CAISASLNTEAFF

v_gene: TRBV28
len: 13
j_gene: TRBJ1-2
abundance: many
d_gene: NA
CDR3nt: TGTGCCAGCATTTCGGGAGGAATCTATGGCTACACCTTC
CDR3aa: CASISGGIYGYTF

v_gene: TRBV11-3
len: 15
j_gene: TRBJ2-1
abundance: NA
d_gene: NA
CDR3nt: TGTGCCAGCAGCTTCTCCGGTCTACCCTACAATGAGCAGTTCTTC
CDR3aa: CASSFSGLPYNEQFF

v_gene: TRBV19
len: 13
j_gene: TRBJ2-2
abundance: NA
d_gene: NA
CDR3nt: TGTGCCAGTAGTATTATTTCCACCGGGGAGCTGTTTTTT
CDR3aa: CASSIISTGELFF

v_gene: TRBV27
len: 15
j_gene: TRBJ2-7
abundance: NA
d_gene: NA
CDR3nt: TGTGCCAGCAGCTCTCTCCCCAGGGTCGCCTACGAGCAGTACTTC
CDR3aa: CASSSLPRVAYEQYF

v_gene: TRBV30
len: 12
j_gene: TRBJ2-5
abundance: NA
d_gene: NA
CDR3nt: TGTGCCGCCCTCCGGGGACGAGAGACCCAGTACTTC
CDR3aa: CAALRGRETQYF

v_gene: TRBV27
len: 11
j_gene: TRBJ2-5
abundance: NA
d_gene: NA
CDR3nt: TGTGCCAGCAGTTTAGGAGAGACCCAGTACTTC
CDR3aa: CASSLGETQYF

v_gene: TRBV30
len: 11
j_gene: TRBJ1-1
abundance: NA
d_gene: NA
CDR3nt: TGTGCCTCCACAGCTCGCACTGAAGCTTTCTTT
CDR3aa: CASTARTEAFF

v_gene: TRBV18
len: 15
j_gene: TRBJ2-7
abundance: few
d_gene: TRBD1
CDR3nt: TGTGCCAGCTCACCCTTGGACAGGACCACCTACGAGCAGTACTTC
CDR3aa: CASSPLDRTTYEQYF

v_gene: TRBV7-3
len: 15
j_gene: TRBJ2-4
abundance: NA
d_gene: TRBD2
CDR3nt: TGTGCCAGCAGCTCCCTAGCGGGAGGAGGAGACATTCAGTACTTC
CDR3aa: CASSSLAGGGDIQYF

v_gene: TRBV28
len: 15
j_gene: TRBJ2-7
abundance: NA
d_gene: NA
CDR3nt: TGTGCCAGCACAAGACAGGGAGGGAGCTCCTACGAGCAGTACTTC
CDR3aa: CASTRQGGSSYEQYF

v_gene: TRBV19
len: 14
j_gene: TRBJ1-5
abundance: few
d_gene: NA
CDR3nt: TGTGCCAGTAGTCCCACGGACGGCAATCAGCCCCAGCATTTT
CDR3aa: CASSPTDGNQPQHF

v_gene: TRBV15
len: 17
j_gene: TRBJ2-5
abundance: NA
d_gene: TRBD2
CDR3nt: TGTGCCACCAGCAGAGGTCGGGTACTAGCGGGACAAGAGACCCAGTACTTC
CDR3aa: CATSRGRVLAGQETQYF

v_gene: TRBV9
len: 17
j_gene: TRBJ2-1
abundance: NA
d_gene: TRBD2
CDR3nt: TGTGCCAGCAGCGCCCCCAGGCGGACTAGCGATTACAATGAGCAGTTCTTC
CDR3aa: CASSAPRRTSDYNEQFF

v_gene: TRBV29-1
len: 12
j_gene: TRBJ1-3
abundance: NA
d_gene: NA
CDR3nt: TGCAGCGTTGTGTCGGGCGGAAACACCATATATTTT
CDR3aa: CSVVSGGNTIYF

v_gene: TRBV15
len: 17
j_gene: TRBJ2-3
abundance: NA
d_gene: TRBD1
CDR3nt: TGTGCCACCAGCAGAGAGCGGACAGGGGGGTTCACAGATACGCAGTATTTT
CDR3aa: CATSRERTGGFTDTQYF

v_gene: TRBV7-6
len: 17
j_gene: TRBJ2-2
abundance: NA
d_gene: TRBD1
CDR3nt: TGTGCCAGCAGCTTAAGTCTGGGACAGATAAACACCGGGGAGCTGTTTTTT
CDR3aa: CASSLSLGQINTGELFF

v_gene: TRBV12-5
len: 16
j_gene: TRBJ2-1
abundance: NA
d_gene: TRBD2
CDR3nt: TGTGCTAGTGGTTTGGTAGTGACTAGCGAATACAATGAGCAGTTCTTC
CDR3aa: CASGLVVTSEYNEQFF